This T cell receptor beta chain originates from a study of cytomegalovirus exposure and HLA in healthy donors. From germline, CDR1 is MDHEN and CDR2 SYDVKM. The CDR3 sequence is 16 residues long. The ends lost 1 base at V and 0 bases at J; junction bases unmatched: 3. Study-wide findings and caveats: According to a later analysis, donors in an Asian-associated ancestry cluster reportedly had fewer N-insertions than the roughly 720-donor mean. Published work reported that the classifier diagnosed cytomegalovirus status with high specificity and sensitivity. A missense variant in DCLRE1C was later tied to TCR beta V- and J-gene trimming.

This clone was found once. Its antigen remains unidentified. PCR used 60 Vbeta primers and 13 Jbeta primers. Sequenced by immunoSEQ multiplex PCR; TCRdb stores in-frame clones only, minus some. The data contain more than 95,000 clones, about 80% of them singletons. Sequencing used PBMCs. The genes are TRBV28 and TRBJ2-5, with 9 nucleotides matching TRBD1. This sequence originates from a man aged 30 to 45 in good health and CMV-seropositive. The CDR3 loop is CASSLSTGGYQETQYF. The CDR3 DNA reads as TGTGCCAGCAGTTTATCGACAGGGGGGTACCAAGAGACCCAGTACTTC.